This T cell receptor beta chain was captured by sequencing in a study of blood T cells in healthy people across ages. This clonotype was detected a few times. The antigen is not known. The CDR3 loop spans 19 amino acids. Trimming pared 3 bases from V and 0 bases from J, leaving 18 bases between. The germline CDR1 and CDR2 sequences are SGHTA and FQGNSA. The study's findings and limits: Roughly linear declines in TCR beta diversity per million T cells occurred with age.

The second PCR ran about 6 to 11 cycles with a sample-barcoded 5' primer and J-beta primers. Each cDNA molecule, via a template-switch adaptor with 12 random nucleotides, was tagged. The study obtained at least 3 million CDR3-containing paired-end reads from every sample. TCRdb reprocessed the 5' RACE reads via MiXCR and lists one record per CDR3 protein. The data contain about 780,000 distinct CDR3 sequences, 55% to 65% of them seen just once; the ten biggest clones take up about a quarter. Sequences were obtained from blood. The V gene is TRBV7-2, the J gene TRBJ2-6, with D possibly matching TRBD1 (6 bases). The source of this sequence is a man aged 25-45 years in good health. CDR3 nucleotide sequence: TGTGCCAGCAGCTTTAGGACAGCCCGTTACCTCTCTGGGGCCAACGTCCTGACTTTC. Amino acid sequence: CASSFRTARYLSGANVLTF.